The 10 T cell receptor beta chains given below trace back to one sample, sequenced in a study of CD8 T cells in ankylosing spondylitis. One entry per CDR3 protein results from TCRdb running MiXCR on the 5' RACE reads. The table lists 200,000 to 250,000 distinct CDR3 sequences, roughly 10% of them singletons, with 20% to 25% in the top ten. Sequenced input: blood, either unsorted or a sorted T cell fraction (not recorded which). The receptors here all came from a male donor with ankylosing spondylitis or in good health (not recorded which).

There are many counts of this clonotype. V and J are TRBV7-2 and TRBJ2-5, with 11 positions matching TRBD2. CDR3 length: 15 amino acids. V was clipped by 0 bases and J by 5 bases; unmatched bases: 2. CDR1 and CDR2 (germline): SGHTA, FQGNSA. The CDR3 region is CASSLALAGVETQYF. CDR3 nucleotide sequence: TGTGCCAGCAGCTTAGCACTAGCGGGGGTCGAGACCCAGTACTTC.

In this sample, this clonotype turned up many times. V usage is TRBV12-3 or TRBV12-4 and J usage is TRBJ1-2; perhaps TRBD1 as D (5 bases). V was pared by 4 bases and J by 4 bases, with 7 bases between. The CDR3 contains 12 residues. In nucleotides, the CDR3 is TGTGCCAGCAGTTCACAGGCCTATGGCTACACCTTC. Protein: CASSSQAYGYTF.

This clonotype was counted many times. This chain uses TRBV7-2 with TRBJ2-3, with D possibly matching TRBD2 (5 bases). Deletions cut 3 bases from V and 4 bases from J, with 17 bases between. Germline-derived CDR1 and CDR2 are SGHTA and FQGNSA. This CDR3 comprises 16 residues. The CDR3 bases are TGTGCCAGCAGCTTCCCGACTATGTACTACCCAGATACGCAGTATTTT. Protein product: CASSFPTMYYPDTQYF.

This clonotype was observed a few times. CDR3 residues: CSALGQGAGEQYF. CDR3 coding DNA: TGCAGTGCCCTCGGACAGGGGGCGGGCGAGCAGTACTTC. V gene TRBV20-1 combines with J gene TRBJ2-7; TRBD1 matches at 11 bases. This CDR3 spans 13 amino acids. Germline values: CDR1 DFQATT, CDR2 SNEGSKA (reference sequence). V trimming: 6 bases; J trimming: 6 bases; junction bases outside the gene matches: 7.

This chain links TRBV20-1 with TRBJ2-3; D is unresolved. Trimming cost V 0 bases and J 4 bases, with 14 bases left between them. The germline gives CDR1 DFQATT, CDR2 SNEGSKA (reference sequence). This CDR3 has 15 amino acids. CDR3 DNA sequence: TGCAGTGCTAGAGACCCGGGCCCTGCGCCAGATACGCAGTATTTT. It encodes CSARDPGPAPDTQYF.

This clonotype was detected ten times or more. The V gene is TRBV6-5, the J gene TRBJ1-1, with D unresolved. Germline V gene data show CDR1 as MNHEY and CDR2 as SVGAGI. CDR3 length: 16 residues. Trimming shortened V by 4 bases and J by 5 bases, and 20 bases separated the two germline ends. The CDR3 here is CASSSLLAEGKTEAFF. DNA for the CDR3: TGTGCCAGCAGTTCCCTTTTGGCAGAAGGGAAAACTGAAGCTTTCTTT.

The gene calls are TRBV6-1 and TRBJ2-6; no clear D. Germline V lookup: CDR1 MNHNS, CDR2 SASEGT. Deletions cut 5 bases from V and 4 bases from J, with 12 bases between. The CDR3 contains 15 residues. The CDR3 sequence: CASSLAASGANVLTF. CDR3 sequence (DNA): TGTGCCAGCAGTCTGGCAGCCAGCGGGGCCAACGTCCTGACTTTC.

In this sample, this clonotype turned up many times. CDR3 DNA: TGTGCCAGCTCACCACCCGTCCAGGGGAAGAAGACCCAGTACTTC. The encoded protein is CASSPPVQGKKTQYF. The chain employs TRBV18 and TRBJ2-5; a possible D gene is TRBD1 (6 bases). CDR1 is KGHSH and CDR2 is LQKENI in the germline V gene. CDR3 length: 15 residues. V dropped 0 bases and J dropped 6 bases, with 14 bases sitting between them.

This chain links TRBV2 with TRBJ1-4, with 11 bases that match TRBD1. The CDR3 contains 15 residues. Germline loops: CDR1 SNHLY, CDR2 FYNNEI. V shed 7 bases, J shed 3 bases, and the junction held 4 bases outside the gene matches. In DNA form, the CDR3 reads TGTGCCAGCAATGGACAGGGGGCTTCTAATGAAAAACTGTTTTTT. The encoded protein is CASNGQGASNEKLFF. Filled out from reference TRBV2 and TRBJ1-4, the complete variable domain reads EPEVTQTPSHQVTQMGQEVILRCVPISNHLYFYWYRQILGQKVEFLVSFYNNEISEKSEIFDDQFSVERPDGSNFTLKIRSTKLEDSAMYFCASNGQGASNEKLFFGSGTQLSVL.

This clonotype was counted many times. The gene calls are TRBV12-3 or TRBV12-4 and TRBJ1-2; D not resolved. The CDR3 totals 14 residues. V was pared by 5 bases and J by 8 bases, with 18 bases between. The chain's CDR3 is CASSESGSVGGYTF. The DNA of the CDR3 is TGTGCCAGCAGTGAGTCGGGCAGCGTGGGGGGCTACACCTTC.